These 12 T cell receptor beta chains came from one sample sequenced in a study of cytomegalovirus exposure and HLA in healthy donors. The PCR was carried out with 60 Vbeta primers and 13 Jbeta primers. Produced via immunoSEQ multiplex PCR; TCRdb's table is partial and in-frame only. Among 150,000 to 200,000 clones listed, 79% were seen once. The sequencing sample was made of PBMCs. The receptors were gathered from a woman in her 30s in good health and CMV-seropositive.

The chain joins TRBV27 to TRBJ2-1; 14 nucleotides match TRBD2. CDR1 is MNHEY, CDR2 SMNVEV, per germline (reference sequence). V shed 5 bases, J shed 7 bases, and the junction held 16 bases outside the gene matches. The CDR3 runs to 19 residues. CDR3 region: CASSPTSGRGVKVGNEQFF. Here the CDR3 DNA reads TGTGCCAGCAGTCCGACTAGCGGGAGGGGGGTCAAGGTGGGTAATGAGCAGTTCTTC.

The rearrangement joins TRBV9 to TRBJ2-2; 8 bases are a match to TRBD1. V lost 0 bases, J lost 2 bases, and 12 bases stayed unmatched. Germline loops: CDR1 SGDLS, CDR2 YYNGEE. The CDR3 runs 19 residues. The CDR3 nucleotides are TGTGCCAGCAGCGTAGATCTCCGGGGCGGACAGGGTAACACCGGGGAGCTGTTTTTT. Its protein is CASSVDLRGGQGNTGELFF.

The chain joins TRBV29-1 to TRBJ1-2, with 10 nucleotides matching TRBD1. The germline CDR1 and CDR2 sequences are SQVTM and ANQGSEA. Trimming removed 7 bases from V and 7 bases from J; junction bases left unmatched: 9. The CDR3 runs 13 residues. The CDR3 spells CSASTGTGVGYTF. CDR3 coding DNA: TGCAGCGCTAGCACCGGGACAGGGGTTGGCTACACCTTC.

This clone was found once. The chain is built from TRBV4-1 and TRBJ2-7; TRBD1 matches at 8 bases. Germline CDR1 is MGHRA and CDR2 is YSYEKL. Unmatched junction bases numbered 12, after V lost 2 bases and J lost 3 bases. This CDR3 contains 17 residues. The CDR3 loop reads CASSQPWAARGHYEQYF. For the CDR3, the DNA is TGCGCCAGCAGCCAACCCTGGGCTGCCAGGGGGCACTACGAGCAGTACTTC.

The chain carries TRBV2 and TRBJ1-1; TRBD1 agrees at 7 bases. Trimming at V came to 6 bases and at J to 3 bases, leaving 4 bases not matched to a gene. Germline CDR1 and CDR2: SNHLY and FYNNEI. The CDR3 consists of 13 residues. CDR3 amino acids: CASSLTGDTEAFF. In DNA form, the CDR3 reads TGTGCCAGCAGCCTCACAGGGGACACTGAAGCTTTCTTT.

In DNA form, the CDR3 reads TGTGCCATCAGTGAGTCGAAGAGGACTGAAGCTTTCTTT. Residues: CAISESKRTEAFF. The J gene is TRBJ1-1, the V gene TRBV10-3, with unresolved D. Germline V gene sequence: CDR1 ENHRY, CDR2 SYGVKD. Trimming took 0 bases from V and 5 from J, leaving 7 bases between them. The CDR3 is 13 amino acids.

This clone was recorded a few times. The chain's CDR3 is CASSRTGVTDTQYF. CDR3 bases: TGCGCCAGCAGCCGGACAGGGGTGACAGATACGCAGTATTTT. V is TRBV5-1 and J is TRBJ2-3; 9 nucleotides agree with TRBD1. The CDR3 sequence is 14 residues long. Germline loops: CDR1 SGHRS, CDR2 YFSETQ. Unmatched junction bases numbered 3, after V lost 4 bases and J lost 3 bases. Variable domain in full (rest from reference TRBV5-1 and TRBJ2-3): KAGVTQTPRYLIKTRGQQVTLSCSPISGHRSVSWYQQTPGQGLQFLFEYFSETQRNKGNFPGRFSGRQFSNSRSEMNVSTLELGDSALYLCASSRTGVTDTQYFGPGTRLTVL.

The chain uses TRBV10-3 and TRBJ2-7; 8 bases agree with TRBD2. The CDR3 covers 14 residues. With 8 bases clipped from V and 6 bases from J, the junction kept 12 bases outside the gene matches. Germline CDR1 and CDR2: ENHRY and SYGVKD. This chain's CDR3 is CAISGGARGGEQYF. The CDR3 bases are TGTGCCATCTCCGGCGGGGCCCGGGGGGGCGAGCAGTACTTC.

The CDR3 reads CASSLEGATQYF. The CDR3 bases are TGTGCCAGCAGTTTAGAGGGGGCGACGCAGTATTTT. This sequence joins TRBV27 and TRBJ2-3; 7 bases match TRBD1. The trim removed 2 bases at V and 9 bases at J, leaving 2 bases unmatched. The CDR3 length is 12 residues. Germline values: CDR1 MNHEY, CDR2 SMNVEV (reference sequence).

V and J are TRBV5-1 and TRBJ2-7, with 11 nucleotides matching TRBD1. The length of the CDR3 is 14 residues. Germline CDR1 and CDR2: SGHRS and YFSETQ. V lost 4 bases, J lost 4 bases, and 4 bases stayed unmatched. In DNA, the CDR3 is TGCGCCAGCAGCAGAGGACAGGGGGCTTACGAGCAGTACTTC. Its protein is CASSRGQGAYEQYF.

The chain uses TRBV6-4 and TRBJ2-3; D gene uncertain. This CDR3 contains 16 residues. V lost 0 bases to trimming and J lost 2 bases, with 12 bases between them. Germline lookup yields CDR1 MRHNA and CDR2 SNTAGT. The CDR3 reads CASSDSGGASTDTQYF. The CDR3 nucleotides read TGTGCCAGCAGTGACTCTGGCGGAGCTTCCACAGATACGCAGTATTTT.

This clone turned up a few times. The chain joins TRBV7-6 to TRBJ2-2; possible D gene TRBD2, 6 bases. The CDR3 loop spans 16 amino acids. The V end lost 4 bases, the J end lost 1 base, and 13 bases lay between the germline ends. Germline values: CDR1 SGHVS, CDR2 FNYEAQ. Here the CDR3 DNA reads TGTGCCAGCAGCTCCGGTCCAGCGGGGAACACCGGGGAGCTGTTTTTT. Its protein product is CASSSGPAGNTGELFF.